This TCR beta chain emerged from a study of cytomegalovirus exposure and HLA in healthy donors. Here immunoSEQ multiplex PCR was the method, and the copy in TCRdb shows in-frame clones only, minus some. The sample includes 210,000 or so clones, just over 85% of them seen just once. The V end was cut by 4 bases, the J end by 0 bases, with 11 bases between. The CDR3 totals 14 residues. The V gene's germline CDR1 is SGHNT and CDR2 YYREEE (reference sequence). The sequencing sample was made of PBMCs. The TCR originated in a woman between 18 and 29 years old in good health and CMV-seronegative. The chain recombines TRBV5-4 with TRBJ2-7; D not certain. The CDR3 protein is CASSPDWISYEQYF. In DNA form, the CDR3 reads TGTGCCAGCAGCCCCGACTGGATCTCCTACGAGCAGTACTTC.